These T cell receptor beta chains were read from a single sample in a study of blood T cell repertoires in COVID-19. Profiling relied on immunoSEQ multiplex PCR, and the TCRdb table lists in-frame clones only, not all of them. The table lists 100,000 to 120,000 clones, approximately 90% of them singletons. Material: peripheral blood. These receptors came from a woman aged 45-65 years with acute or convalescent COVID-19. CDR3s include the opening cysteine and the closing phenylalanine or tryptophan. A D gene is named only where the DNA matches it firmly. Clone size is given for some rows only: seen once, a few or many times, or a class if the clone is expanded.

clone size	D gene	J gene	V gene	CDR3 protein	CDR3 DNA
few	.	TRBJ1-1	TRBV29-1	CSVTQERTEAFF	TGCAGCGTTACACAGGAAAGGACTGAAGCTTTCTTT
once	TRBD1	TRBJ1-5	TRBV7-2	CASSFLQGAQPQHF	TGTGCCAGCAGCTTCCTACAGGGGGCCCAGCCCCAGCATTTT
.	.	TRBJ2-4	TRBV12-5	CASAPPGTSINIQYF	TGTGCTAGTGCCCCACCCGGGACATCTATAAACATTCAGTACTTC
.	.	TRBJ2-1	TRBV5-1	CASSPRDNEQFF	TGCGCCAGCAGCCCGCGGGACAATGAGCAGTTCTTC
.	.	TRBJ2-2	TRBV7-9	CASSLAGEGTGELFF	TGTGCCAGCAGCTTAGCGGGAGAGGGTACCGGGGAGCTGTTTTTT
.	.	TRBJ1-2	TRBV6-9	CASSYRSYKSYTF	TGTGCCAGCAGTTATCGGTCCTATAAGAGCTACACCTTC
once	.	TRBJ1-1	TRBV18	CASSNREKTEAFF	TGTGCCAGCTCAAACAGGGAGAAAACTGAAGCTTTCTTT
once	TRBD2	TRBJ2-1	TRBV27	CASSPLAGESYNEQFF	TGTGCCAGCAGTCCACTAGCGGGAGAATCCTACAATGAGCAGTTCTTC
.	.	TRBJ2-1	TRBV5-1	CASSAGQSSYNEQFF	TGCGCCAGCAGCGCCGGACAGAGCTCCTACAATGAGCAGTTCTTC
.	TRBD2	TRBJ2-1	TRBV29-1	CSARLLAGGPIEQFF	TGCAGCGCCCGTTTACTAGCGGGGGGGCCGATTGAGCAGTTCTTC
.	TRBD1	TRBJ2-2	TRBV7-9	CASTLRTGETNTGELFF	TGTGCCAGCACCCTAAGGACAGGGGAAACCAACACCGGGGAGCTGTTTTTT
once	TRBD1	TRBJ1-5	TRBV6-5	CASTYDRGGNQPQHF	TGTGCCAGCACCTACGACAGGGGCGGCAATCAGCCCCAGCATTTT
.	.	TRBJ1-2	TRBV2	CASSERAGIRGYTF	TGTGCCAGCAGTGAAAGGGCAGGGATCCGTGGCTACACCTTC
.	TRBD1	TRBJ1-1	TRBV28	CASKAGGTTEAFF	TGTGCCAGCAAGGCAGGGGGCACGACTGAAGCTTTCTTT
.	.	TRBJ2-7	TRBV19	CASRGQGASHEQYF	TGTGCCAGTAGGGGCCAAGGGGCGAGTCACGAGCAGTACTTC
.	.	TRBJ2-7	TRBV5-1	CASSMNTGSSYEQYF	TGCGCCAGCAGCATGAACACAGGGAGCTCCTACGAGCAGTACTTC
.	.	TRBJ2-3	TRBV11-3	CASSFGQRSTDTQYF	TGTGCCAGCAGCTTTGGACAGAGAAGCACAGATACGCAGTATTTT
.	TRBD1	TRBJ1-5	TRBV2	CASNLDREGGQPQHF	TGTGCCAGCAACCTGGACAGGGAAGGAGGTCAGCCCCAGCATTTT
.	TRBD2	TRBJ2-7	TRBV30	CAWSYLAGGTYEQYF	TGTGCCTGGTCTTATCTAGCGGGGGGGACCTACGAGCAGTACTTC
.	TRBD1	TRBJ2-1	TRBV30	CAWYGTGQTPVF	TGTGCCTGGTACGGAACGGGACAGACCCCAGTCTTC
.	TRBD1	TRBJ2-3	TRBV6-2/TRBV6-3	CASSSRQGDSTDTQYF	TGTGCCAGCAGTTCTAGACAGGGGGATAGCACAGATACGCAGTATTTT
.	TRBD1	TRBJ2-7	TRBV25-1	CASSESGTGGYEQYF	TGTGCCAGCAGTGAATCTGGAACAGGGGGCTACGAGCAGTACTTC
.	.	TRBJ2-3	TRBV7-2	CASSIGGGGWNTQYF	TGTGCCAGCAGCATAGGGGGAGGGGGGTGGAATACGCAGTATTTT
.	TRBD1	TRBJ2-3	TRBV11-2	CASSSRGTGSIGDTQYF	TGTGCCAGCAGCTCCCGAGGGACAGGGTCGATTGGAGATACGCAGTATTTT
.	.	TRBJ2-5	TRBV30	CAWSVVGWYQETQYF	TGTGCCTGGAGTGTCGTCGGGTGGTACCAAGAGACCCAGTACTTC
.	TRBD1	TRBJ1-1	TRBV18	CASSPTTGVNTEAFF	TGTGCCAGCTCACCTACGACAGGGGTGAACACTGAAGCTTTCTTT
.	.	TRBJ2-4	TRBV7-8	CASRLAGSQNIQYF	TGTGCCAGCCGCCTCGCGGGTAGTCAAAACATTCAGTACTTC
.	.	TRBJ2-7	TRBV11-2	CASSNESPYEQYF	TGTGCCAGCTCTAATGAGTCTCCCTACGAGCAGTACTTC
.	TRBD1	TRBJ1-1	TRBV19	CASSMIWTGRDTEAFF	TGTGCCAGTAGTATGATCTGGACAGGGAGGGACACTGAAGCTTTCTTT
.	.	TRBJ2-7	TRBV5-8	CASSFAAGQQYF	TGTGCCAGCAGCTTTGCTGCGGGCCAGCAGTACTTC
.	TRBD1	TRBJ1-2	TRBV5-1	CASSSTSGTAYGYTF	TGCGCCAGCAGCTCGACGTCCGGGACAGCCTATGGCTACACCTTC
.	.	TRBJ2-3	TRBV19	CASSIGPDTQYF	TGTGCCAGTAGTATTGGGCCTGATACGCAGTATTTT
.	TRBD1	TRBJ1-1	TRBV10-3	CAINDRGLWNTEAFF	TGTGCCATCAATGACAGGGGGCTTTGGAACACTGAAGCTTTCTTT
once	.	TRBJ2-3	TRBV4-1	CASKAGPSTDTQYF	TGCGCCAGCAAGGCGGGACCTAGCACAGATACGCAGTATTTT
.	.	TRBJ1-2	TRBV12-3/TRBV12-4	CASSLREDYGYTF	TGTGCCAGCAGTTTGAGGGAAGACTATGGCTACACCTTC
.	.	TRBJ2-3	TRBV7-2	CASSLSTDSPGHNTQYF	TGTGCCAGCAGCTTATCCACGGACAGCCCTGGCCACAATACGCAGTATTTT
.	TRBD1	TRBJ2-7	TRBV6-6	CASSPSGQGVDEQYF	TGTGCCAGCAGTCCGAGTGGACAGGGTGTGGACGAGCAGTACTTC
.	.	TRBJ2-4	TRBV7-3	CASSPPGETIQYF	TGTGCCAGCAGCCCCCCCGGGGAGACTATTCAGTACTTC
.	.	TRBJ1-2	TRBV18	CASSPRRGGLFGYTF	TGTGCCAGCTCACCGAGAAGGGGGGGCTTGTTCGGCTACACCTTC
.	TRBD1	TRBJ2-1	TRBV10-3	CAISQTRQGVLDEQFF	TGTGCCATCAGTCAAACTCGACAGGGGGTTTTGGATGAGCAGTTCTTC
.	.	TRBJ1-2	TRBV5-6	CASELLDSPYGYTF	TGTGCCAGCGAATTGCTTGACAGCCCCTATGGCTACACCTTC
once	TRBD2	TRBJ2-5	TRBV9	CASSVGGEGTQYF	TGTGCCAGCAGCGTAGGCGGGGAGGGGACCCAGTACTTC
once	.	TRBJ2-7	TRBV14	CASSPRYSYEQYF	TGTGCCAGCAGCCCACGGTACTCCTACGAGCAGTACTTC
.	TRBD2	TRBJ2-1	TRBV3-1/TRBV3-2	CASSWTSGGRNEQFF	TGTGCCAGCAGCTGGACTAGCGGGGGAAGAAATGAGCAGTTCTTC
.	TRBD1	TRBJ1-6	TRBV2	CASSSRQGKNNSPLHF	TGTGCCAGCAGTTCAAGACAGGGGAAAAATAATTCACCCCTCCACTTT
.	.	TRBJ2-7	TRBV3-1/TRBV3-2	CASSQRFRTGYEQYF	TGTGCCAGCAGCCAACGATTTCGGACTGGATACGAGCAGTACTTC
.	.	TRBJ1-5	TRBV6-1	CASSDDGASPQHF	TGTGCCAGCAGTGATGACGGAGCATCGCCCCAGCATTTT
.	.	TRBJ1-2	TRBV6-1	CASSEHRAYGYTF	TGTGCCAGCAGTGAACACAGGGCCTATGGCTACACCTTC
.	TRBD1	TRBJ1-5	TRBV2	CVSKGGRGRSQPQHF	TGTGTCAGCAAGGGCGGCAGGGGGCGGTCTCAGCCCCAGCATTTT
.	.	TRBJ2-2	TRBV9	CASSARDSFTGELFF	TGTGCCAGCAGCGCCCGGGACTCCTTCACCGGGGAGCTGTTTTTT